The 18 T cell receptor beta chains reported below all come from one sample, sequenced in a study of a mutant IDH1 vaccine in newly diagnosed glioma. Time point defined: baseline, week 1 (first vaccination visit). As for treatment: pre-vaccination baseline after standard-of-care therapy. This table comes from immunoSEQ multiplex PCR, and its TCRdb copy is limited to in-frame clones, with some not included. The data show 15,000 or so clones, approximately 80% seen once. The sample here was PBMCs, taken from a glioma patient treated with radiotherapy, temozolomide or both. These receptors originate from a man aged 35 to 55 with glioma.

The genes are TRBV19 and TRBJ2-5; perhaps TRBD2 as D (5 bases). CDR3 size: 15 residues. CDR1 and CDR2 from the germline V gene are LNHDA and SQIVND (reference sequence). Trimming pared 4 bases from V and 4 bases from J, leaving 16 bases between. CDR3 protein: CASSTDRGPRETQYF. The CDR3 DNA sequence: TGTGCCAGTAGTACCGATCGCGGGCCCCGAGAGACCCAGTACTTC.

This CDR3 is CASSTPGQGYEQYF. The CDR3 DNA reads TGCGCCAGCAGCACGCCGGGACAGGGCTACGAGCAGTACTTC. The V call is TRBV5-1, the J call TRBJ2-7, with 9 bases lining up with TRBD1. The CDR3 sequence is 14 residues long. Germline loops: CDR1 SGHRS, CDR2 YFSETQ. V lost 4 bases and J lost 3; bases outside the gene matches: 5.

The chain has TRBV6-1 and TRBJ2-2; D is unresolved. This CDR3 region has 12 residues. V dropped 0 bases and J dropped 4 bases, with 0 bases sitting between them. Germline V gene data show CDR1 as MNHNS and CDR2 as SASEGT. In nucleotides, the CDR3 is TGTGCCAGCAGTGAAGCCACCGGGGAGCTGTTTTTT. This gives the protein CASSEATGELFF.

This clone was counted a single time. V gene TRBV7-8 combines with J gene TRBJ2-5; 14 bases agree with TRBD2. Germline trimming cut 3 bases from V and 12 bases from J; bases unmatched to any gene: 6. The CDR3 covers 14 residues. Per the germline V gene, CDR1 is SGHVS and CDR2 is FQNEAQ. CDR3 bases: TGTGCCAGCAGCTTGGGGGGACTAGCGGGAGAGAAGTACTTC. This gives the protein CASSLGGLAGEKYF.

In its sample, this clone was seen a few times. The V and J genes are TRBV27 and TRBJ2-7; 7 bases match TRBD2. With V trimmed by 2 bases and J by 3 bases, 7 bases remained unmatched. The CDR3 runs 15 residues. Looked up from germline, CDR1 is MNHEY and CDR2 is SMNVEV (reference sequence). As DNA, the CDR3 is TGTGCCAGCAGTTTAACGGCGGGAGTGATCTACGAGCAGTACGTC. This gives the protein CASSLTAGVIYEQYV.

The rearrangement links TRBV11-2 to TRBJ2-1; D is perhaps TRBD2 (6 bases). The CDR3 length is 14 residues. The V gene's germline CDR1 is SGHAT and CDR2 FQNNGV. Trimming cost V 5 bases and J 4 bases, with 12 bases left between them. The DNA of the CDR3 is TGTGCCAGCAGCCCGGTGCGGGGTTACAATGAGCAGTTCTTC. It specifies CASSPVRGYNEQFF.

CDR3 amino acids: CASSEWEAGDVGTGELFF. The CDR3 DNA sequence: TGTGCCAGCAGTGAATGGGAAGCGGGAGACGTTGGCACCGGGGAGCTGTTTTTT. The chain is built from TRBV25-1 and TRBJ2-2; 8 bases are a match to TRBD2. The CDR3 runs 18 residues. Germline values: CDR1 MGHDK, CDR2 SYGVNS. V lost 1 base and J lost 4; bases outside the gene matches: 11.

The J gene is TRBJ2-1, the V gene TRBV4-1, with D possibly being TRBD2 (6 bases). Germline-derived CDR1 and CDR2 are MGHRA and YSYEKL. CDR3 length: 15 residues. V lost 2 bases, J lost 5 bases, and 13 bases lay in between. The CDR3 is CASSQSSGPNNEQFF. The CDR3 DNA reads TGCGCCAGCAGCCAATCCAGCGGGCCGAACAATGAGCAGTTCTTC.

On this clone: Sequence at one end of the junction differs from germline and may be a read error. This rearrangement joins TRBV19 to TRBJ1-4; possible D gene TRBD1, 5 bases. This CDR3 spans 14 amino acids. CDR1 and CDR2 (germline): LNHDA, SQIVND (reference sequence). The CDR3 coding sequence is TGTGCCACCTTCTCGGACATATCGAATGAAAAACTGCTTTTT. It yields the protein CATFSDISNEKLLF.

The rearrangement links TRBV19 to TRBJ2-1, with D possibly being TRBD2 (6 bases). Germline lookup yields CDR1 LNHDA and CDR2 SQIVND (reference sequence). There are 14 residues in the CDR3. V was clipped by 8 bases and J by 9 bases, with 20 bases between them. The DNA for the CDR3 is TGTGCCAGTGACATTGGCGGGGAGTATGGTGAGCAGTTCTTC. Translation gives CASDIGGEYGEQFF.

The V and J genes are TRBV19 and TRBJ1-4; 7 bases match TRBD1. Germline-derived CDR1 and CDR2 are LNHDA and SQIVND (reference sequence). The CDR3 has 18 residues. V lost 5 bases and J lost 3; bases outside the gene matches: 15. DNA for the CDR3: TGTGCCAGTAGTGAGGGCTTGGGGAGGGGGCTCCCTAATGAAAAACTGTTTTTT. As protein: CASSEGLGRGLPNEKLFF.

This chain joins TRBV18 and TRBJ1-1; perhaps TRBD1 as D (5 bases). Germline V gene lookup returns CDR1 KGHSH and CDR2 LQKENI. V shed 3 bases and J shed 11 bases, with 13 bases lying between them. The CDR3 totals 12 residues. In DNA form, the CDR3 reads TGTGCCAGCTCACCTGACAGTTTTTTCGCTTTCTTT. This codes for CASSPDSFFAFF.

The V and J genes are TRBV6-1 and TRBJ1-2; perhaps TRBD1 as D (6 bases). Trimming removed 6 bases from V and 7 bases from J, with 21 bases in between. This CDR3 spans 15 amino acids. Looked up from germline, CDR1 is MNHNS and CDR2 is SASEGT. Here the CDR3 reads CASSEASWGARGYTF. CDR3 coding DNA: TGTGCCAGCAGCGAGGCCTCATGGGGGGCGCGTGGCTACACCTTC.

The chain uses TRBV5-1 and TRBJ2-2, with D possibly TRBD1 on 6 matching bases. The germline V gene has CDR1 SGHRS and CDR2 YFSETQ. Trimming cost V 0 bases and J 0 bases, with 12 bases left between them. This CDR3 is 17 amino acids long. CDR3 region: CASSLGHRDPNTGELFF. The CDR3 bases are TGCGCCAGCAGCTTGGGACACAGGGATCCGAACACCGGGGAGCTGTTTTTT.

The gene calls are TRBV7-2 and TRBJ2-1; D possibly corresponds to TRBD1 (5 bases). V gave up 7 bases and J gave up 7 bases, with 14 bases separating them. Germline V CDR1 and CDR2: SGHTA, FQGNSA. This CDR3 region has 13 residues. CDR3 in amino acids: CASTIGARNEQFF. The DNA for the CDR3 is TGTGCCAGCACTATAGGGGCGCGGAATGAGCAGTTCTTC. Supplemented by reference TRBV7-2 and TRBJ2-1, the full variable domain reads GAGVSQSPSNKVTEKGKDVELRCDPISGHTALYWYRQSLGQGLEFLIYFQGNSAPDKSGLPSDRFSAERTGGSVSTLTIQRTQQEDSAVYLCASTIGARNEQFFGPGTRLTVL.

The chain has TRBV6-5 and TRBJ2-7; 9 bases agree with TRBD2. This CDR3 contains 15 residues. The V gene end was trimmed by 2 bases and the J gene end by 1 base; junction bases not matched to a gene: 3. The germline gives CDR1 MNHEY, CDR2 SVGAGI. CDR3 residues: CASSYGAGGSYEQYV. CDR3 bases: TGTGCCAGCAGTTACGGTGCGGGAGGGTCCTACGAGCAGTACGTC.

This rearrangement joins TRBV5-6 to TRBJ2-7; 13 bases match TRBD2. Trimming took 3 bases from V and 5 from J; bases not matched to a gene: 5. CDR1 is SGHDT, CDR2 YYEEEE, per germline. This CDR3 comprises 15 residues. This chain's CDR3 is CASSWGGLAGNEQYF. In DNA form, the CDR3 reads TGTGCCAGCAGCTGGGGGGGACTAGCGGGAAACGAGCAGTACTTC.

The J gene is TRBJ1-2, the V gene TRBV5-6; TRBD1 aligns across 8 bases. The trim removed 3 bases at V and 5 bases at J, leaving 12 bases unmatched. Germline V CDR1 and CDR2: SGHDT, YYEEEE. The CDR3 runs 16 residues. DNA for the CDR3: TGTGCCAGCAGCTACCTTGGGACAGGCGTAGCGTATGGCTACACCTTC. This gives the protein CASSYLGTGVAYGYTF.